The sequence of this TCR beta chain was determined in a study of CD4 T cells in relation to SARS-CoV-2 and coronaviruses. A word on this clone: No antigen is known for it.

The germline V gene encodes CDR1 SGHAT and CDR2 FQNNGV. The trim removed 11 bases at V and 2 bases at J, leaving 4 bases unmatched. This CDR3 has 13 residues. Study findings and constraints: The assay detects memory recall responses, not culture-primed primary responses. In around three fifths of donors, memory CD4+ clonotypes crossrecognized SARS-CoV-2 and at least one common cold coronavirus spike. Each donor contributed either pre-pandemic or post-infection samples, not both.

CD4 enrichment then naive enrichment separated naive from memory CD4+ cells. Clones were sequenced by immunoSEQ multiplex PCR, and TCRdb holds only the in-frame ones, with some missing. The sample includes around 11,000 clones, over 80% of them seen just once. The specimen was naive CD4+ T cells from PBMCs. Subset noted: naive CD4+ T cells isolated by negative enrichment. V and J are TRBV11-2 and TRBJ2-1; TRBD2 agrees at 9 bases. The source of this sequence is an adult with COVID-19. CDR3 in amino acids: CAAGGLPYNEQFF. DNA of the CDR3: TGTGCCGCGGGGGGGCTCCCCTACAATGAGCAGTTCTTC.